This T cell receptor beta chain appears in the sequencing data of a study of T cells in women clearing cervical HPV infection. Study observations and caveats: It is unknown whether associations predate infection; no effector/memory or HPV-specific sorting.

The CDR3 contains 16 residues. The V and J ends lost 4 bases and 1 base respectively, with 14 bases between them. From germline, CDR1 is SNHLY and CDR2 FYNNEI. Generated by immunoSEQ multiplex PCR, the TCRdb table keeps only in-frame clones and is missing some. This table holds tens of thousands of clones. On this clone: The antigen remains undetermined. Read coverage stops 3 residues before the CDR3 terminus; the germline J gene supplies the remainder.

The rearrangement links TRBV2 to TRBJ1-5, with D tentatively TRBD1 (5 bases). The sequence derives from a woman between 18 and 70 years old with a cervical HPV16 infection that either progressed to CIN3+ or cleared (not recorded which). Sample: blood buffy coat. CDR3 in amino acids: CASSGQGPRSNQPQHF. The CDR3 bases that were read are TGTGCCAGCAGTGGGCAGGGCCCGAGGAGCAATCAGCCC. Supplemented by reference TRBV2 and TRBJ1-5, the full variable domain reads EPEVTQTPSHQVTQMGQEVILRCVPISNHLYFYWYRQILGQKVEFLVSFYNNEISEKSEIFDDQFSVERPDGSNFTLKIRSTKLEDSAMYFCASSGQGPRSNQPQHFGDGTRLSIL.